There are a few counts of the clone carrying this T cell receptor beta chain. Germline V CDR1 and CDR2: MDHEN, SYDVKM. V was shortened by 5 bases and J by 2 bases, with 10 bases between the two germline ends. The CDR3 is 14 amino acids. This sample is drawn from a study of blood T cell repertoires in COVID-19. Using immunoSEQ multiplex PCR, the repertoire was profiled, and TCRdb retains in-frame clones only, with some absent. The data show around 250,000 clones, around 86% seen once. Sample: PBMCs or T cells enriched from blood (not recorded which). The TCR sequence derives from a woman aged 45-65 years who had recovered from COVID-19. V gene TRBV28 combines with J gene TRBJ1-3; the D is unclear. CDR3 nucleotides: TGTGCCAGCAGTCCTCACAATACTGGAAACACCATATATTTT. Protein sequence: CASSPHNTGNTIYF.